This T cell receptor (beta chain) was captured by sequencing in a study of technical replicates of blood from a few donors. The table came from immunoSEQ multiplex PCR; TCRdb's copy has only in-frame clones and leaves some out. The sample records approximately 73,000 clones, roughly 96% being singletons. This TCR was recovered from a human donor in good health. Sequenced: T cells isolated from PBMCs.

The CDR3 DNA sequence: TGTGCCAGCAGCCCATACAGGGGGCGGAACACTGAAGCTTTCTTT. This translates into CASSPYRGRNTEAFF. V is TRBV5-4 and J is TRBJ1-1, with 9 nucleotides matching TRBD1. Germline CDR1 and CDR2: SGHNT and YYREEE (reference sequence). J was trimmed by 1 base and V by 4 bases; bases with no gene match: 5. CDR3 length: 15 amino acids. Drawing the rest from reference TRBV5-4 and TRBJ1-1, the complete variable domain is ETGVTQSPTHLIKTRGQQVTLRCSSQSGHNTVSWYQQALGQGPQFIFQYYREEENGRGNFPPRFSGLQFPNYSSELNVNALELDDSALYLCASSPYRGRNTEAFFGQGTRLTVV.